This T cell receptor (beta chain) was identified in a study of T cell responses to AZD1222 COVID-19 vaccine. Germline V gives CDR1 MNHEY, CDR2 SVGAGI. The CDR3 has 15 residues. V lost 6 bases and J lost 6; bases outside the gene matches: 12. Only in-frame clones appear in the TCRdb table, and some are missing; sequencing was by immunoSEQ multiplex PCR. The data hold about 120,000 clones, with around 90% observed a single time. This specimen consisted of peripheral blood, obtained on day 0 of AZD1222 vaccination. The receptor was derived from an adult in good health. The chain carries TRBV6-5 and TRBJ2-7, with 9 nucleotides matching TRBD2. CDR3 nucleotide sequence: TGTGCCAGCAGGGATAGCGGGAGTTCCCTCGGCGAGCAGTACTTC. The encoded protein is CASRDSGSSLGEQYF.